This TCR beta chain appears in the sequencing data of a study of T-cell memory formation after mild COVID-19. Study-level points and caveats: Mainly CM and EM harbored the contracting CD4+ clones; mainly EMRA harbored the CD8+ ones. Some responding clones appeared in pre-infection memory, suggesting cross-reactive memory joined.

The authors produced TCR alpha and TCR beta cDNA libraries with sample barcodes and UMIs by 5'RACE using constant-segment primers. Using its own MiXCR run on the 5' RACE reads, TCRdb lists one record per CDR3 protein. This repertoire shows around 65,000 distinct CDR3 sequences, approximately 9% found once; its top ten account for about 1.1%. Germline loops: CDR1 SEHNR, CDR2 FQNEAQ (reference sequence). This CDR3 is built from 12 residues. For this clonotype: Its antigen remains unknown. Being one base from a much bigger clone, this may be a read error.

The source material was PBMCs or a T cell subset sorted from them (not recorded which). The chain couples TRBV7-9 to TRBJ2-3, with D unclear. This receptor was identified in a man between 18 and 35 years old who had mild COVID-19 (a few samples of this study predate the infection). Cell type and time point are not known. The CDR3 DNA is TGTGACAGCAGCTTTAGCCGAGATACGCAGTATTTT. Protein product: CDSSFSRDTQYF.